This TCR beta chain derives from a study of PD-1 blockade in classical Hodgkin lymphoma. Clones were sequenced by immunoSEQ multiplex PCR, and TCRdb holds only the in-frame ones, with some missing. The sample has about 90,000 clones, around nine tenths seen once. Time point reported: cycle 4 day 1 (C4D1), after five to seven weeks of nivolumab. Relapse was seen in all patients after autologous stem cell transplantation, and brentuximab vedotin exposure was variable. The sequence derives from a human donor with classical Hodgkin lymphoma. Sequenced material: peripheral blood mononuclear cells (PBMCs), taken before the fourth cycle of nivolumab.

CDR3 bases: TGTGCCAGTAGTATAGAAGGCAGGGCCGCCGGGGAGCTGTTTTTT. Translating gives CASSIEGRAAGELFF. The chain carries TRBV19 and TRBJ2-2; D may be TRBD1 (5 bases). V was shortened by 0 bases and J by 6 bases, with 11 bases between the two germline ends. Germline CDR1 is LNHDA and CDR2 is SQIVND (reference sequence). This CDR3 contains 15 residues.